This TCR beta chain was recovered during a study of shared T cell receptors in the human thymus. Clones were read by immunoSEQ multiplex PCR, and TCRdb kept only the in-frame ones, dropping some. The sample includes about 660,000 clones, more than 70% of them seen just once. The data also belong to a second study, concerning human thymus T cells. According to that study: It was healthy Finnish infants having corrective surgery for congenital heart defects who were the donors. Surgeons resected thymus tissue during corrective heart surgery. Seemingly biased V and J gene usage marked thymic and blood repertoires. Among unrelated individuals, related research reported thymic repertoires that overlapped highly.

This receptor was taken from a boy in the first two years of life with a congenital heart defect. Sequencing was carried out using thymocytes.

In DNA, the CDR3 is TGTGCCGTCTTGCAGGGCAAGTTCTTC. This gives the protein CAVLQGKFF. This sequence joins TRBV12-5 and TRBJ2-1; D may be TRBD1 (5 bases). This CDR3 is 9 amino acids long. Looked up from germline, CDR1 is LGHNT and CDR2 is FRNRAP. Full variable domain (remainder filled in from reference TRBV12-5 and TRBJ2-1): DARVTQTPRHKVTEMGQEVTMRCQPILGHNTVFWYRQTMMQGLELLAYFRNRAPLDDSGMPKDRFSAEMPDATLATLKIQPSEPRDSAVYFCAVLQGKFFGPGTRLTVL.